The 30 T cell receptor beta chains reported below all come from one sample, sequenced in a study of blood T cell repertoires in COVID-19. Profiling relied on immunoSEQ multiplex PCR, and the TCRdb table lists in-frame clones only, not all of them. The sample shows 27,000 or so clones, approximately 80% of them seen only once. Sequenced input: peripheral blood. Receptor source: a man between 65 and 79 years old with acute or convalescent COVID-19.

The chain employs TRBV30 and TRBJ2-1; D remains ambiguous. V was cut by 0 bases and J by 5 bases, with 11 bases left in between. The CDR3 is made up of 14 amino acids. CDR1 and CDR2 from the germline V gene are GTSNPN and SVGIG (reference sequence). Written as DNA, the CDR3 is TGTGCCTGGAGTGTACCTGGTAGAGACAATGAGCAGTTCTTC. Translating it yields CAWSVPGRDNEQFF.

The CDR3 nucleotides are TGCGCCAGCAGCCAAGATGGCGGGGGGGCCGACGAGACCCAGTACTTC. Translated: CASSQDGGGADETQYF. The chain uses TRBV4-3 and TRBJ2-5; 9 bases map to TRBD2. The CDR3 loop spans 16 amino acids. V trimming: 0 bases; J trimming: 5 bases; junction bases outside the gene matches: 7. Per germline, CDR1 LGHNA and CDR2 YSLEER.

As DNA, the CDR3 is TGTGCCAGTAGCAGCGATTACACCTCGCACAATGAGCAGTTCTTC. Translation gives CASSSDYTSHNEQFF. The chain uses TRBV19 and TRBJ2-1; D gene ambiguous. Trimming removed 6 bases from V and 5 bases from J, with 17 bases in between. This CDR3 is 15 amino acids long. The germline gives CDR1 LNHDA, CDR2 SQIVND (reference sequence).

V is TRBV19 and J is TRBJ1-5, with 9 positions matching TRBD1. Trimming cost V 3 bases and J 5 bases; bases outside gene matches: 8. Germline V lookup: CDR1 LNHDA, CDR2 SQIVND (reference sequence). CDR3 length equals 16 residues. The CDR3 DNA reads TGTGCCAGTAGTATCACCCAGACAGGGGGTCATCAGCCCCAGCATTTT. Translation: CASSITQTGGHQPQHF.

This sequence joins TRBV27 and TRBJ1-1, with a weak D call TRBD1 (5 bases). The CDR3 is 13 amino acids. Germline CDR1 and CDR2: MNHEY and SMNVEV (reference sequence). V was cut by 1 base and J by 5 bases, with 8 bases left in between. The CDR3 DNA follows: TGTGCCAGCAGTTTATATGGGGGGACTGAAGCTTTCTTT. It codes for CASSLYGGTEAFF.

This clone was seen a single time. The chain employs TRBV30 and TRBJ2-7; maybe TRBD1 (5 bases). V dropped 6 bases and J dropped 0 bases, with 9 bases sitting between them. Germline V gives CDR1 GTSNPN, CDR2 SVGIG (reference sequence). The CDR3 extends over 12 amino acids. The CDR3 is CACWTPSYEQYF. The DNA for the CDR3 is TGTGCCTGCTGGACACCCTCCTACGAGCAGTACTTC.

The V and J genes are TRBV4-1 and TRBJ1-2; D is undetermined. V was clipped by 1 base and J by 4 bases, with 19 bases between them. The CDR3 covers 17 residues. Germline V gives CDR1 MGHRA, CDR2 YSYEKL. The CDR3 loop reads CASSQVIRTISSYGYTF. CDR3 nucleotides: TGCGCCAGCAGCCAAGTAATAAGGACTATTAGTTCCTATGGCTACACCTTC.

This clone was picked up a small number of times. The gene calls are TRBV3-1 (or the pseudogene TRBV3-2) and TRBJ2-7, with 7 positions matching TRBD2. V lost 5 bases and J lost 3; bases outside the gene matches: 4. CDR1 is LGHDT and CDR2 is YNNKEL in the germline V gene (reference sequence). The CDR3 runs 13 residues. The CDR3 loop is CASSTSGGYEQYF. The CDR3 coding sequence is TGTGCCAGCAGCACATCGGGGGGCTACGAGCAGTACTTC.

V gene TRBV7-6 combines with J gene TRBJ1-2, with 9 bases that match TRBD1. The trim removed 6 bases at V and 7 bases at J, leaving 12 bases unmatched. The germline V gene encodes CDR1 SGHVS and CDR2 FNYEAQ. CDR3 length: 15 amino acids. CDR3 protein: CASSLGTGTMGGYTF. The CDR3 coding sequence is TGTGCCAGCAGTCTCGGGACAGGGACTATGGGTGGCTACACCTTC.

The J gene is TRBJ2-2, the V gene TRBV27, with D tentatively TRBD2 (6 bases). Germline V gene sequence: CDR1 MNHEY, CDR2 SMNVEV (reference sequence). Trimming took off 6 bases at V and 4 bases at J, with 12 bases between the two ends. This CDR3 is 14 amino acids long. The CDR3: CASSLTSTTGELFF. CDR3 in DNA: TGTGCCAGCAGCCTGACTAGTACCACCGGGGAGCTGTTTTTT.

The rearrangement uses TRBV7-2 and TRBJ1-4; 11 positions agree with TRBD1. The CDR3 spans 17 residues. With 2 bases clipped from V and 7 bases from J, the junction kept 9 bases outside the gene matches. Germline V lookup: CDR1 SGHTA, CDR2 FQGNSA. This CDR3 is CASSLLGRGTGGEKLFF. In nucleotides, the CDR3 is TGTGCCAGCAGCTTATTGGGTCGGGGGACAGGGGGTGAAAAACTGTTTTTT.

The rearrangement uses TRBV6-2 or TRBV6-3 and TRBJ2-6, with 10 bases that match TRBD2. The junction had 7 bases not matched to a gene; V was cut back by 5 bases and J by 0 bases. This CDR3 contains 18 residues. The germline gives CDR1 MNHEY, CDR2 SVGEGT. CDR3 bases: TGTGCCAGCAGTCCCTTAGCGGGAGGCCTCTCTGGGGCCAACGTCCTGACTTTC. Translation gives CASSPLAGGLSGANVLTF.

DNA for the CDR3: TGTGCCACCAGCCAGGTGGGACAGCCAACCTACGAGCAGTACTTC. The encoded protein is CATSQVGQPTYEQYF. The chain joins TRBV24-1 to TRBJ2-7; TRBD1 agrees at 7 bases. The CDR3 sequence is 15 residues long. Trimming took 7 bases from V and 2 from J; bases not matched to a gene: 10. Looked up from germline, CDR1 is KGHDR and CDR2 is SFDVKD.

This clone was recorded once. The chain is built from TRBV7-3 and TRBJ2-5, with 7 bases fitting TRBD2. CDR3 length: 16 amino acids. The junction had 9 bases not matched to a gene; V was cut back by 4 bases and J by 1 base. The germline V gene encodes CDR1 SGHTA and CDR2 FQGTGA. CDR3 in amino acids: CASSSTPSGGQETQYF. Here the CDR3 DNA reads TGTGCCAGCAGCTCAACCCCTAGCGGAGGCCAAGAGACCCAGTACTTC.

This chain links TRBV9 with TRBJ1-1; the match to TRBD1 covers 9 bases. The CDR3 totals 14 residues. Trimming removed 4 bases from V and 2 bases from J; junction bases left unmatched: 3. CDR1 is SGDLS, CDR2 YYNGEE, per germline. This CDR3 is CASSRGQGNTEAFF. The CDR3 DNA sequence: TGTGCCAGCAGCCGGGGACAGGGAAACACTGAAGCTTTCTTT.

The chain joins TRBV6-2 or TRBV6-3 to TRBJ1-1; a possible D gene is TRBD1 (6 bases). V was shortened by 2 bases and J by 0 bases, with 13 bases between the two germline ends. Germline CDR1 MNHEY, CDR2 SVGEGT. The CDR3 runs to 16 residues. The CDR3 nucleotides read TGTGCCAGCAGTTACAAGACAGGAAGTCTGAACACTGAAGCTTTCTTT. It specifies CASSYKTGSLNTEAFF.

This chain uses TRBV5-5 with TRBJ1-4; the D is unclear. Germline lookup yields CDR1 SGHKS and CDR2 YYEKEE (reference sequence). Trimming took 1 base from V and 8 from J, leaving 6 bases between them. There are 12 residues in the CDR3. The CDR3 loop reads CASSLMTEKLFF. CDR3 bases: TGTGCCAGCAGCTTGATGACAGAAAAACTGTTTTTT.

This CDR3 is CASSYSRQATNEKLFF. In DNA, the CDR3 is TGTGCCAGCAGTTACTCCCGACAGGCAACTAATGAAAAACTGTTTTTT. This chain connects TRBV6-2 or TRBV6-3 to TRBJ1-4; a weak D match, TRBD1 (6 bases). The germline V gene encodes CDR1 MNHEY and CDR2 SVGEGT. This CDR3 has 16 amino acids. The V end lost 0 bases, the J end lost 0 bases, and 8 bases lay between the germline ends.

The chain is built from TRBV19 and TRBJ2-1, with 7 bases identical to TRBD2. CDR3 length equals 13 residues. With V trimmed by 8 bases and J by 1 base, 2 bases remained unmatched. Germline V gene data show CDR1 as LNHDA and CDR2 as SQIVND (reference sequence). CDR3 sequence: CASSGLSYNEQFF. In DNA, the CDR3 is TGTGCCAGTTCGGGACTATCCTACAATGAGCAGTTCTTC.

The CDR3 sequence: CASSLGARTGQGDQPQHF. CDR3 DNA: TGTGCCAGCAGCTTAGGCGCCCGGACAGGGCAAGGGGATCAGCCCCAGCATTTT. The chain is built from TRBV11-3 and TRBJ1-5; TRBD1 aligns across 8 bases. This CDR3 has 18 residues. The junction had 13 bases not matched to a gene; V was cut back by 1 base and J by 5 bases. Germline CDR1 reads SGHNT; CDR2 reads YENEEA.

J is TRBJ1-2 and V is TRBV6-5; perhaps TRBD1 as D (6 bases). The CDR3 covers 13 residues. Between the trimmed V and J ends, which lost 5 bases and 5 bases, there was a span of 12 bases. CDR1 MNHEY and CDR2 SVGAGI come from the germline V gene. CDR3 sequence (DNA): TGTGCCAGCAGTATCAGGGGCATATATGGCTACACCTTC. It specifies CASSIRGIYGYTF.

The chain has TRBV3-1 (or the pseudogene TRBV3-2) and TRBJ2-3; D possibly corresponds to TRBD2 (5 bases). The CDR3 is 15 amino acids. V lost 1 base and J lost 5, with 13 bases in between. Per the germline V gene, CDR1 is LGHDT and CDR2 is YNNKEL (reference sequence). The CDR3 DNA is TGTGCCAGCAGCCAAGGAGTACTTGAGGGAGATACGCAGTATTTT. Translated, it gives CASSQGVLEGDTQYF.

The chain combines TRBV6-2 or TRBV6-3 with TRBJ2-3, with a weak D call TRBD2 (5 bases). This CDR3 has 13 amino acids. Trimming cost V 2 bases and J 5 bases, with 8 bases left between them. The germline gives CDR1 MNHEY, CDR2 SVGEGT. The CDR3: CASSYEGGDTQYF. CDR3 in DNA: TGTGCCAGCAGTTACGAGGGCGGAGATACGCAGTATTTT.

This clone was found once. The genes are TRBV10-3 and TRBJ1-5; D is unclear. The CDR3 covers 16 residues. Germline CDR1 is ENHRY and CDR2 is SYGVKD. V lost 0 bases, J lost 3 bases, and 12 bases lay in between. The CDR3 region is CAISESEDWTNQPQHF. The CDR3 coding sequence is TGTGCCATCAGTGAGTCGGAGGACTGGACCAATCAGCCCCAGCATTTT.

The V gene is TRBV19, the J gene TRBJ1-6; 7 bases map to TRBD1. V was pared by 4 bases and J by 10 bases, with 4 bases of the junction left unmatched. This CDR3 has 13 amino acids. The germline gives CDR1 LNHDA, CDR2 SQIVND (reference sequence). The CDR3 nucleotides read TGTGCCAGTAGTAGAGGACAGGACTCACCCCTCCACTTT. Translated, it gives CASSRGQDSPLHF.

The chain carries TRBV9 and TRBJ2-7; no clear D gene. The CDR3 loop spans 14 amino acids. V was trimmed by 4 bases and J by 7 bases, leaving 18 bases between them. The germline CDR1 and CDR2 sequences are SGDLS and YYNGEE. This CDR3 is CASSLDLEVMEQYF. CDR3 sequence (DNA): TGTGCCAGCAGCCTCGACTTGGAAGTCATGGAGCAGTACTTC.

The J gene is TRBJ2-1, the V gene TRBV20-1; no definite D call. V was clipped by 4 bases and J by 11 bases, with 9 bases between them. This CDR3 region has 10 residues. CDR1 and CDR2 (germline): DFQATT, SNEGSKA (reference sequence). The CDR3 nucleotides read TGCAGTGCTATGGAGAGTAAGCAGTTCTTC. Encoded protein: CSAMESKQFF.

The V gene is TRBV5-1, the J gene TRBJ2-1; D remains ambiguous. CDR3 length equals 13 residues. Germline CDR1 SGHRS, CDR2 YFSETQ. Trimming pared 0 bases from V and 8 bases from J, leaving 9 bases between. The CDR3 DNA reads TGCGCCAGCAGCTTGGGCGTGCGGTATGAGCAGTTCTTC. Translated: CASSLGVRYEQFF.

In DNA, the CDR3 is TGCGCCAGCAGCCAAGATACGGGAGCGGGGAATGAGCAGTTCTTC. Its protein product is CASSQDTGAGNEQFF. The rearrangement links TRBV4-3 to TRBJ2-1; 7 nucleotides match TRBD2. The CDR3 has 15 residues. The germline CDR1 and CDR2 sequences are LGHNA and YSLEER. After removal of 0 bases from V and 7 bases from J, the junction contained 6 bases not matched to a gene.

This clone appeared a single time. The chain has TRBV6-2 or TRBV6-3 and TRBJ1-1; D call uncertain. Trimming stripped 4 bases from V and 7 bases from J, with 16 bases between. Germline V lookup: CDR1 MNHEY, CDR2 SVGEGT. The CDR3 has 14 residues. DNA for the CDR3: TGTGCCAGCAGTTCGATCTACGTTAATAGTGAAGCTTTCTTT. It codes for CASSSIYVNSEAFF.